The 5 T cell receptor beta chains below all came from one sample that was sequenced in a study of blood T cell repertoires in COVID-19. The assay was immunoSEQ multiplex PCR, and TCRdb's table has in-frame clones only and misses some. The sample consists of more than 95,000 clones, roughly 80% of them appearing once. Source material: peripheral blood. Receptors were obtained from a man in his fifties with acute or convalescent COVID-19.

This chain connects TRBV7-3 to TRBJ2-1, with a weak D call TRBD2 (6 bases). The CDR3 covers 15 residues. With 5 bases removed from V and 2 bases from J, the gap between germline ends came to 13 bases. From germline, CDR1 is SGHTA and CDR2 FQGTGA. As DNA, the CDR3 is TGTGCCAGCAGCCCGACTAGAACGGCCTACAATGAGCAGTTCTTC. Translation: CASSPTRTAYNEQFF.

This chain uses TRBV6-4 with TRBJ2-1, with D tentatively TRBD1 (5 bases). The CDR3 extends over 13 amino acids. Germline CDR1 is MRHNA and CDR2 is SNTAGT. V was cut by 3 bases and J by 9 bases, with 12 bases left in between. The CDR3 nucleotides are TGTGCCAGCAGTGAACGTATTAGGGGTGAGCAGTTCTTC. Amino acids: CASSERIRGEQFF.

V and J are TRBV2 and TRBJ2-6; D not resolved. This CDR3 has 15 amino acids. The germline V gene encodes CDR1 SNHLY and CDR2 FYNNEI. V lost 4 bases to trimming and J lost 0 bases, with 7 bases between them. The CDR3 sequence: CASSVGLSGANVLTF. The CDR3 DNA reads as TGTGCCAGCAGTGTTGGGCTCTCTGGGGCCAACGTCCTGACTTTC.

The chain couples TRBV10-2 to TRBJ1-1; a weak D match, TRBD1 (6 bases). This CDR3 has 14 amino acids. The V gene's germline CDR1 is WSHSY and CDR2 SAAADI. The V and J ends lost 6 bases and 4 bases respectively, with 15 bases between them. The CDR3 nucleotides are TGCGCCAGCAGACACAGGGTCGAGGGCACTGAAGCTTTCTTT. This translates into CASRHRVEGTEAFF.

The count of this clone is one. This chain connects TRBV18 to TRBJ2-3; the D is unclear. CDR3 length equals 16 residues. Trimming took 0 bases from V and 2 from J, leaving 12 bases between them. In germline, CDR1 is KGHSH, CDR2 LQKENI. The CDR3 region is CASSPPRQAPTDTQYF. The CDR3 DNA reads TGTGCCAGCTCACCACCTCGCCAGGCCCCCACAGATACGCAGTATTTT. The complete variable domain, with remaining parts taken from reference TRBV18 and TRBJ2-3, reads NAGVMQNPRHLVRRRGQEARLRCSPMKGHSHVYWYRQLPEEGLKFMVYLQKENIIDESGMPKERFSAEFPKEGPSILRIQQVVRGDSAAYFCASSPPRQAPTDTQYFGPGTRLTVL.